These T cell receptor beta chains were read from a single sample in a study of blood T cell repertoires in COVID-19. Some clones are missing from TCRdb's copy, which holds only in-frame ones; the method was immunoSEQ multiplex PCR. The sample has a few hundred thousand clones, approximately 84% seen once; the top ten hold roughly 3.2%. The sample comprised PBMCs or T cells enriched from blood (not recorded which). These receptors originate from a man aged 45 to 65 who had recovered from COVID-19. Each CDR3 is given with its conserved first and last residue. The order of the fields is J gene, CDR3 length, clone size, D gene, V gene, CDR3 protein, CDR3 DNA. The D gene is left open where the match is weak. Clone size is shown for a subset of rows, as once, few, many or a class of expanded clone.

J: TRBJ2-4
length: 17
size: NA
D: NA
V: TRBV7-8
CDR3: CASSLATLRRAKNIQYF
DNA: TGTGCCAGCAGCTTAGCTACTTTACGCCGGGCCAAAAACATTCAGTACTTC

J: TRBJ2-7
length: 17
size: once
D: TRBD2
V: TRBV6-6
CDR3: CASRRLGLEIRGVEQYF
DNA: TGTGCCAGCAGACGACTGGGACTAGAGATTCGCGGCGTCGAGCAGTACTTC

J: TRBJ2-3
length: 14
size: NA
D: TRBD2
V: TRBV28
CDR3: CASSRLAGRYTQYF
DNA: TGTGCCAGCAGTCGACTAGCGGGGAGGTATACGCAGTATTTT

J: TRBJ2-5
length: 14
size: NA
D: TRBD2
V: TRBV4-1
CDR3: CASSSSLAGETQYF
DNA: TGCGCCAGCAGCTCATCTCTAGCGGGGGAGACCCAGTACTTC

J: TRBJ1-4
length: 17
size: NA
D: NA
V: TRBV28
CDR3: CASTLAGRNPTNEKLFF
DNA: TGTGCCAGCACTCTAGCGGGCAGGAACCCAACTAATGAAAAACTGTTTTTT

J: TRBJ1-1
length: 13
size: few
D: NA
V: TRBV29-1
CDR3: CSVGTAMNTEAFF
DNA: TGCAGCGTTGGGACAGCGATGAACACTGAAGCTTTCTTT

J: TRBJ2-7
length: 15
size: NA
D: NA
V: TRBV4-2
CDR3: CASSHQVEGVNEQYF
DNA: TGTGCCAGCAGCCATCAAGTAGAGGGGGTTAACGAGCAGTACTTC

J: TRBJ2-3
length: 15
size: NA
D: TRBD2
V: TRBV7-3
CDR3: CASSSHGTRGNPQYF
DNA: TGTGCCAGCAGCTCACACGGGACTAGGGGGAATCCGCAGTATTTT

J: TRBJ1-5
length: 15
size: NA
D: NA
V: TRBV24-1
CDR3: CATSTSGDSNQPQHF
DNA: TGTGCCACCAGCACAAGTGGGGACTCCAATCAGCCCCAGCATTTT

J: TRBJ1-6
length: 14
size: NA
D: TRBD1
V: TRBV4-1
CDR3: CASSQTTGSLPLHF
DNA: TGCGCCAGCAGCCAGACGACAGGGTCTTTACCCCTCCACTTT

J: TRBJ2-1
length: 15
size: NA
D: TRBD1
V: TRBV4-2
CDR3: CASSQRDRAYNEQFF
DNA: TGTGCCAGCAGCCAGAGGGACAGGGCTTACAATGAGCAGTTCTTC

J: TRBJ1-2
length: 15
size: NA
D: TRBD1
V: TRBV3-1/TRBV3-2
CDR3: CASSPSGGAGYGYTF
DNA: TGTGCCAGCAGCCCATCAGGGGGCGCGGGCTATGGCTACACCTTC

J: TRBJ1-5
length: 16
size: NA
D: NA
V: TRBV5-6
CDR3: CASSRYLTGFNQPQHF
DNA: TGTGCCAGCAGCCGATACTTGACAGGATTTAATCAGCCCCAGCATTTT

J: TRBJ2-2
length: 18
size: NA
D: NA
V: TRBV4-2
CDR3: CASSQDVGGSANTGELFF
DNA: TGTGCCAGCAGCCAAGATGTTGGGGGGAGCGCGAACACCGGGGAGCTGTTTTTT

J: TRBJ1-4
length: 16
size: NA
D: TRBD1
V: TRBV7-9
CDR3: CASSSWTGGEVEKLFF
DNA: TGTGCCAGCAGCTCCTGGACAGGGGGCGAGGTTGAAAAACTGTTTTTT

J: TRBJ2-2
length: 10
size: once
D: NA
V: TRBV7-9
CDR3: CASSLEKLFF
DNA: TGTGCCAGCAGCTTGGAGAAGCTGTTTTTT

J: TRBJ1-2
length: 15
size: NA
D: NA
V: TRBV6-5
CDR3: CASSFYHRANYGYTF
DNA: TGTGCCAGCAGCTTCTACCACCGCGCTAACTATGGCTACACCTTC

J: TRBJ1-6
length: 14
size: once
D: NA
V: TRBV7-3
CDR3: CASSSDSNNSPLHF
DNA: TGTGCCAGCAGCTCGGACTCTAATAATTCACCCCTCCACTTT

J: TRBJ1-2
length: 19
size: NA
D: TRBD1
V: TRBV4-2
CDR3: CASSQVGRGQGTSNYGYTF
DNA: TGTGCCAGCAGCCAAGTGGGTAGGGGACAGGGCACTTCCAACTATGGCTACACCTTC

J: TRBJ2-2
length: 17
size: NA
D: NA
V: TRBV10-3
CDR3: CAIGQKPGGKDTGELFF
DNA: TGTGCCATCGGCCAAAAGCCCGGCGGGAAGGACACCGGGGAGCTGTTTTTT

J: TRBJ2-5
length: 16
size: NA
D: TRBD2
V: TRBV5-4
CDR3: CASSLLAAGGRETQYF
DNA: TGTGCCAGCAGCTTGTTAGCTGCGGGGGGCCGTGAGACCCAGTACTTC

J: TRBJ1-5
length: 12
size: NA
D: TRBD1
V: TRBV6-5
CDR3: CASRQGNQPQHF
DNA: TGTGCCAGCAGACAGGGGAATCAGCCCCAGCATTTT

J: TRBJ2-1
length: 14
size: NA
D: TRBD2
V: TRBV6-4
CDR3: CASRLAGFEGEQFF
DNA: TGTGCCAGCAGACTAGCGGGATTTGAGGGGGAGCAGTTCTTC

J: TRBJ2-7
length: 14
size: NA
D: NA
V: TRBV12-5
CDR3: CASGLGQGPYEQYF
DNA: TGTGCTAGTGGTTTGGGGCAGGGGCCTTACGAGCAGTACTTC

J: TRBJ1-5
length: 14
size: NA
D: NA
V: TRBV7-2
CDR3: CASSPLGVIPAQHF
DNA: TGTGCCAGCAGCCCACTAGGCGTCATTCCGGCCCAGCATTTT

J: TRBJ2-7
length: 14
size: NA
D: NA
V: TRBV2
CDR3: CASTLQTASYEQYF
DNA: TGTGCCAGCACTTTACAGACGGCCTCCTACGAGCAGTACTTC

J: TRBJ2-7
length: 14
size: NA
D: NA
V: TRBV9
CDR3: CASSVGLTDYEQYF
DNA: TGTGCCAGCAGCGTAGGTTTGACTGACTACGAGCAGTACTTC

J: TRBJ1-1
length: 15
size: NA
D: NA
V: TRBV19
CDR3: CASSIGTALNTEAFF
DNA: TGTGCCAGTAGTATAGGGACAGCCCTGAACACTGAAGCTTTCTTT

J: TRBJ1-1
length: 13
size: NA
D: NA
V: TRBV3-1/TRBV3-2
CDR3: CASSQVGGIEAFF
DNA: TGTGCCAGCAGCCAAGTCGGGGGGATTGAAGCTTTCTTT

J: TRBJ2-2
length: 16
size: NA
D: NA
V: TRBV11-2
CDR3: CASSSPGGLSTGELFF
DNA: TGTGCCAGCAGCTCCCCCGGGGGGCTCAGCACCGGGGAGCTGTTTTTT

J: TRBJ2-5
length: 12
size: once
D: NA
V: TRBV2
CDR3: CAGGAGGETQYF
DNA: TGTGCTGGAGGGGCAGGGGGAGAGACCCAGTACTTC

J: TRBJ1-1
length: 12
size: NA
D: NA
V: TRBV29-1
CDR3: CSAYRGYTEAFF
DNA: TGCAGCGCATATAGGGGGTACACTGAAGCTTTCTTT

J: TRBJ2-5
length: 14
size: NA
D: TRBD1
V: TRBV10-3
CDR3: CAISAGQGKETQYF
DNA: TGTGCCATCAGTGCGGGACAGGGAAAGGAGACCCAGTACTTC

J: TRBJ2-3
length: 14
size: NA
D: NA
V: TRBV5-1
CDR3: CASSLTSYTDTQYF
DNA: TGCGCCAGCAGCTTGACTAGTTACACAGATACGCAGTATTTT

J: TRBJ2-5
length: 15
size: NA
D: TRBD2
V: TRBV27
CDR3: CASSLGGSGLETQYF
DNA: TGTGCCAGCAGTTTAGGCGGGAGCGGACTAGAGACCCAGTACTTC

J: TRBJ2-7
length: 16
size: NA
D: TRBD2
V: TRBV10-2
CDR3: CASSEQNGRFSDEQYF
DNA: TGCGCCAGCAGTGAGCAAAACGGGAGGTTTAGCGACGAGCAGTACTTC

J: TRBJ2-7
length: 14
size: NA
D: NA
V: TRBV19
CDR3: CASSIPGHTYEQYF
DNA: TGTGCCAGTAGTATACCGGGACACACATACGAGCAGTACTTC